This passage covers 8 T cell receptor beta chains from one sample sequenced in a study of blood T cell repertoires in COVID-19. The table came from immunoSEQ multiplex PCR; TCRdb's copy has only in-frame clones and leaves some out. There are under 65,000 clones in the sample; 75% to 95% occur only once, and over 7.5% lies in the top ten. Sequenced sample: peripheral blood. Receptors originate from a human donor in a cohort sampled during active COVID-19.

As DNA, the CDR3 is TGTGCCAGTAGGGGGACTAGCGCCCTAAGGTACGAGCAGTACTTC. It specifies CASRGTSALRYEQYF. This chain uses TRBV19 with TRBJ2-7, with 10 bases aligning to TRBD2. This CDR3 has 15 amino acids. V shed 6 bases and J 4 bases; nucleotides not matched to a gene: 9. CDR1 LNHDA and CDR2 SQIVND come from the germline V gene (reference sequence).

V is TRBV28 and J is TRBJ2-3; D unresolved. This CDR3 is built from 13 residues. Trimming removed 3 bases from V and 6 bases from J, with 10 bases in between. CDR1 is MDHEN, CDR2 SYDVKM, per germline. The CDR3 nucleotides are TGTGCCAGCAGTTTTCGGCGGAAGGATACGCAGTATTTT. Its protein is CASSFRRKDTQYF. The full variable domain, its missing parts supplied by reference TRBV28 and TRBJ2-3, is DVKVTQSSRYLVKRTGEKVFLECVQDMDHENMFWYRQDPGLGLRLIYFSYDVKMKEKGDIPEGYSVSREKKERFSLILESASTNQTSMYLCASSFRRKDTQYFGPGTRLTVL.

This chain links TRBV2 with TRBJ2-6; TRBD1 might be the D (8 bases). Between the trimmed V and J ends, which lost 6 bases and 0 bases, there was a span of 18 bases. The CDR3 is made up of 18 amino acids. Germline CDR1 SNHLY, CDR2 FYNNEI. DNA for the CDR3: TGTGCCAGCAGGCGGGGGACAGGTCCCGTCTCTGGGGCCAACGTCCTGACTTTC. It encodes CASRRGTGPVSGANVLTF.

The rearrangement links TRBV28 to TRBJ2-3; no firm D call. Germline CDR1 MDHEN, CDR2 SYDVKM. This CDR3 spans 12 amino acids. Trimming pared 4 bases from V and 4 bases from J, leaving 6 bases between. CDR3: CASSSVPDTQYF. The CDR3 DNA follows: TGTGCCAGCAGTTCTGTCCCAGATACGCAGTATTTT.

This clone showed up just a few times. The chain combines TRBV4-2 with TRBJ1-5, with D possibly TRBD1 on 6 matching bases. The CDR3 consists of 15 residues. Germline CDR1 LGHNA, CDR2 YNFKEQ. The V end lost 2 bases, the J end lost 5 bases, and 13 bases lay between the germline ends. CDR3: CASSQTGGVDQPQHF. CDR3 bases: TGTGCCAGCAGCCAAACGGGGGGCGTGGATCAGCCCCAGCATTTT.

This CDR3 is CASSPGQGAGLYTEAFF. The CDR3 coding sequence is TGTGCCAGCAGCCCTGGACAGGGGGCTGGTTTATACACTGAAGCTTTCTTT. This chain links TRBV7-9 with TRBJ1-1, with 11 nucleotides matching TRBD1. Germline lookup yields CDR1 SEHNR and CDR2 FQNEAQ (reference sequence). This CDR3 is 17 amino acids long. V was clipped by 5 bases and J by 3 bases; unmatched bases: 11.

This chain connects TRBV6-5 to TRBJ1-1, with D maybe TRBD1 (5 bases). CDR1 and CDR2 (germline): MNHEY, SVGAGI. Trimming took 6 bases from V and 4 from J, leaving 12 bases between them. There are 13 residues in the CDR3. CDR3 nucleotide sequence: TGTGCCAGCAGCTCGGACATTTCCACTGAAGCTTTCTTT. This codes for CASSSDISTEAFF.

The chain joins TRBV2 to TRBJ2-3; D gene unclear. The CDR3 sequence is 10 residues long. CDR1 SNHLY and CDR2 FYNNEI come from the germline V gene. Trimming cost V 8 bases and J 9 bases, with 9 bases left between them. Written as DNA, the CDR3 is TGTGCCAGCCGGTTAGAAACGCAGTATTTT. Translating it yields CASRLETQYF.